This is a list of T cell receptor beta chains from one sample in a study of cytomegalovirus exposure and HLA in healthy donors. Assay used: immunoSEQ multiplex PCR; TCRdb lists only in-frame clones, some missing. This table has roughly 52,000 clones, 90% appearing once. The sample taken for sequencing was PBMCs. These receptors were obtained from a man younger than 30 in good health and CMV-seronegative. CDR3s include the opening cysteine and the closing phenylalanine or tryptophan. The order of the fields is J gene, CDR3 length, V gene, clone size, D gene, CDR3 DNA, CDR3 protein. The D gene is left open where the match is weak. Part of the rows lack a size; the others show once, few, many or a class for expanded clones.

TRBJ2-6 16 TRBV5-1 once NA TGCGCCAGCAGCCCTAACCTAAACTCTGGGGCCAACGTCCTGACTTTC CASSPNLNSGANVLTF
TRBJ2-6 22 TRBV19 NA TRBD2 TGTGCCAGTAGTAGATTGGGACTAGCGGGAGGGAACGAGCGCTCTGGGGCCAACGTCCTGACTTTC CASSRLGLAGGNERSGANVLTF
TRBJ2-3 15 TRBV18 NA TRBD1 TGTGCCAGCTCACCTCTTACAGGGGCGGTAGATACGCAGTATTTT CASSPLTGAVDTQYF
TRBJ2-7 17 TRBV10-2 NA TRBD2 TGCGCCAGCAGGCCCGGACTAGCGGGAGGGCCAGTCTACGAGCAGTACTTC CASRPGLAGGPVYEQYF
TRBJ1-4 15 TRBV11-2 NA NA TGTGCCAGCAGCTTGGGCCATTGGACTAATGAAAAACTGTTTTTT CASSLGHWTNEKLFF
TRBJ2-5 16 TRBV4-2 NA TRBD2 TGTGCCAGCAGCCAAGGTAGTAGCGGGAGTGGGGAGACCCAGTACTTC CASSQGSSGSGETQYF
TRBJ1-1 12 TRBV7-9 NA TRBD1 TGTGCCAGCAAAGGGACAGGGGCTGAAGCTTTCTTT CASKGTGAEAFF
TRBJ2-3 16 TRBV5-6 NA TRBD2 TGTGCCAGCAGCTTGGGAGGACTAGCGGGGGCAGATACGCAGTATTTT CASSLGGLAGADTQYF
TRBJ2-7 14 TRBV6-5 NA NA TGTGCCAGCAGGGCGACAGGGACTTCCTACGAGCAGTACTTC CASRATGTSYEQYF
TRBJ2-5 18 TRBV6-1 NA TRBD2 TGTGCCAGCAGTGAGGGGACCCTAGCGGGAACCCTCAGGGAGACCCAGTACTTC CASSEGTLAGTLRETQYF
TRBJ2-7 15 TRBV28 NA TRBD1 TGTGCCAGCAGTTTCCCGAGACAGGGGGCTGGCGAGCAGTACTTC CASSFPRQGAGEQYF
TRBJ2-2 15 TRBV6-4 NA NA TGTGCCAGCAGTGACTCAGCGGAAGGGACCGGGGAGCTGTTTTTT CASSDSAEGTGELFF
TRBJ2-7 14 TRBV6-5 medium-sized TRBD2 TGTGCCAGCAGTTACAGACTAGCGGGAGGCGAGCAGTACTTC CASSYRLAGGEQYF
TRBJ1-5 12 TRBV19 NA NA TGTGCCAGTAGTATATCAGGCCAGCCCCAGCATTTT CASSISGQPQHF
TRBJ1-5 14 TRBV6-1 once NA TGTGCCAGCAGGGTTTTGACAGGTCATCAGCCCCAGCATTTT CASRVLTGHQPQHF
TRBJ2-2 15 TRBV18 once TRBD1 TGTGCCAGCTCATCTGGACAGGGAAACACCGGGGAGCTGTTTTTT CASSSGQGNTGELFF
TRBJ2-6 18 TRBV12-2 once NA TGTGCAAGTCGCACCACGGACAGGGGGCTATCTGGGGCCAACGTCCTGACTTTC CASRTTDRGLSGANVLTF
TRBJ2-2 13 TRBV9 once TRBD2 TGTGCCAGCAGCGGGGGGGGCACCGGGGAGCTGTTTTTT CASSGGGTGELFF
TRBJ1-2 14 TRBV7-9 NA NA TGTGCCAGCACCGTTCTCGCTGGAAGTACAGACTACACCTTC CASTVLAGSTDYTF
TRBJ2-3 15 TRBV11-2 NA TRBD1 TGTGCCAGCAGCCCCGAGACAGGGGTCAGAGATACGCAGTATTTT CASSPETGVRDTQYF
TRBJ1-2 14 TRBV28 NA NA TGTGCCAGCACTCGGGGGGGACTGAGCTATGGCTACACCTTC CASTRGGLSYGYTF
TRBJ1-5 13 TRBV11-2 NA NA TGTGCCAGCAGCTTAGATATCAATCAGCCCCAGCATTTT CASSLDINQPQHF
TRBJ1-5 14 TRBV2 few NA TGTGCCAGCAGTGAACGGGGAGAGAATCAGCCCCAGCATTTT CASSERGENQPQHF
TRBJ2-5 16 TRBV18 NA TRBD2 TGTGCCAGCTCACCAGGACTAGCGGTTAGGGAAGAGACCCAGTACTTC CASSPGLAVREETQYF
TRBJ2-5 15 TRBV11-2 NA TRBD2 TGTGCCAGCAGCTTATCCCCGGGAGGAGGGGAGACCCAGTACTTC CASSLSPGGGETQYF
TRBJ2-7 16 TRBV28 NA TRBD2 TGTGCCAGCAGTTTATGGGGCGGGGGGAGCTCCTACGAGCAGTACTTC CASSLWGGGSSYEQYF
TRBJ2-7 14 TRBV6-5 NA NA TGTGCCAGCAGTCCTCAAGACAGATTCTACGAGCAGTACTTC CASSPQDRFYEQYF
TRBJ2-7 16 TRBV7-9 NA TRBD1 TGTGCCAGCAGCCTAAGCCGACAGGGTCCGTCCTACGAGCAGTACTTC CASSLSRQGPSYEQYF
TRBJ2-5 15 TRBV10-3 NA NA TGTGCCATCTCCGACTTAGGAGGGACTGAAGAGACCCAGTACTTC CAISDLGGTEETQYF
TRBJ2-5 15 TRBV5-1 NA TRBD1 TGCGCCAGCAGCGACGGACAGGGCCGCCAAGAGACCCAGTACTTC CASSDGQGRQETQYF
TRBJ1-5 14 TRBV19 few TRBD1 TGTGCCAGTAGTCCAACAGGGGGTGTTCAGCCCCAGCATTTT CASSPTGGVQPQHF
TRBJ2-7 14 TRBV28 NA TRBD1 TGTGCCAGCAAGCTAGGGGGCGCGTCCTACGAGCAGTACTTC CASKLGGASYEQYF
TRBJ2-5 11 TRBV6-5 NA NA TGTGCCAGCAGTTATGGCGGGACCCAGTACTTC CASSYGGTQYF
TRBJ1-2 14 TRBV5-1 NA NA TGCGCCAGCAGCTTCGACAGCGCTAACTATGGCTACACCTTC CASSFDSANYGYTF
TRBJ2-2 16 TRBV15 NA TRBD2 TGTGCCACCAGCAGAGACCCAGCGGGAGCGGCCGGGGAGCTGTTTTTT CATSRDPAGAAGELFF
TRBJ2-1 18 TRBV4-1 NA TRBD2 TGCGCCAGCAGCCAAGGAGTTAGCGGGAGGCCTTTATACAATGAGCAGTTCTTC CASSQGVSGRPLYNEQFF
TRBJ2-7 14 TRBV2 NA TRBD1 TGTGCCAGCAGCCGACAGGGGAGCGTCTACGAGCAGTACTTC CASSRQGSVYEQYF
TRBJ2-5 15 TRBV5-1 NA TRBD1 TGCGCCAGCAGCCTGGGCGGACAGGTTCAAGAGACCCAGTACTTC CASSLGGQVQETQYF
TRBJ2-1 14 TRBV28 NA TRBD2 TGTGCCACCGTGGGGCTAGCGGAGAACAATGAGCAGTTCTTC CATVGLAENNEQFF
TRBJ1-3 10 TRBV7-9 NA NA TGTGCCAGCAGTTATAACACCATATATTTT CASSYNTIYF
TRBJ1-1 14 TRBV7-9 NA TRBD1 TGTGCCAGCAGCTTAGGGACCGGGACAGGGGAGGCTTTCTTT CASSLGTGTGEAFF
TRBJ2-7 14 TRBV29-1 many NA TGCAGCGTTGAATATGGACAGGGAGGGAACGAGCAGTACTTC CSVEYGQGGNEQYF
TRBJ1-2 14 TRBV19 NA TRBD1 TGTGCCAGTAGTGAGCCCGGGACAGGGTCTGGCTACACCTTC CASSEPGTGSGYTF
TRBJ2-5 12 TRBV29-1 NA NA TGCAGCGTTGCCCGTTACCAAGAGACCCAGTACTTC CSVARYQETQYF
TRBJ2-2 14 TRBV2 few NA TGTGCCAGCAGGCTAACAGAGAACACCGGGGAGCTGTTTTTT CASRLTENTGELFF
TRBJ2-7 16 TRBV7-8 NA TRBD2 TGTGCCAGCAGCTTAGGTGGAGCGGGAGTCCTTTACGAGCAGTACTTC CASSLGGAGVLYEQYF
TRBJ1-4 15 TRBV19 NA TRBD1 TGTGCCAGTAGTGGCCGGGACAGTGGTAATGAAAAACTGTTTTTT CASSGRDSGNEKLFF
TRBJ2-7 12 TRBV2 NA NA TGTGCCAGCAGACTAGCTGGATCCGAGCAGTACTTC CASRLAGSEQYF